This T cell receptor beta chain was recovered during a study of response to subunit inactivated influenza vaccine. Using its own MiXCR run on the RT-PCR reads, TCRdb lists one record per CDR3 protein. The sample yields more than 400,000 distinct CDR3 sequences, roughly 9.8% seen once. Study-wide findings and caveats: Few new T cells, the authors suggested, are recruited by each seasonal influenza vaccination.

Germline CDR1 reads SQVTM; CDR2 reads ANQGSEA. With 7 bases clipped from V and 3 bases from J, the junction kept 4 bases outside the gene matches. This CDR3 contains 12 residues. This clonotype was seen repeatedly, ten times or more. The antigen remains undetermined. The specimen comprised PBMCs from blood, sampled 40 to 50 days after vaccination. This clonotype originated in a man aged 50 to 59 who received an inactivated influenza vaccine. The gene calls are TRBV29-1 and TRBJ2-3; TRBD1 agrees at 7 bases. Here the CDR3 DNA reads TGCAGCGCATTCAGGGGGACAGATACGCAGTATTTT. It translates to CSAFRGTDTQYF.